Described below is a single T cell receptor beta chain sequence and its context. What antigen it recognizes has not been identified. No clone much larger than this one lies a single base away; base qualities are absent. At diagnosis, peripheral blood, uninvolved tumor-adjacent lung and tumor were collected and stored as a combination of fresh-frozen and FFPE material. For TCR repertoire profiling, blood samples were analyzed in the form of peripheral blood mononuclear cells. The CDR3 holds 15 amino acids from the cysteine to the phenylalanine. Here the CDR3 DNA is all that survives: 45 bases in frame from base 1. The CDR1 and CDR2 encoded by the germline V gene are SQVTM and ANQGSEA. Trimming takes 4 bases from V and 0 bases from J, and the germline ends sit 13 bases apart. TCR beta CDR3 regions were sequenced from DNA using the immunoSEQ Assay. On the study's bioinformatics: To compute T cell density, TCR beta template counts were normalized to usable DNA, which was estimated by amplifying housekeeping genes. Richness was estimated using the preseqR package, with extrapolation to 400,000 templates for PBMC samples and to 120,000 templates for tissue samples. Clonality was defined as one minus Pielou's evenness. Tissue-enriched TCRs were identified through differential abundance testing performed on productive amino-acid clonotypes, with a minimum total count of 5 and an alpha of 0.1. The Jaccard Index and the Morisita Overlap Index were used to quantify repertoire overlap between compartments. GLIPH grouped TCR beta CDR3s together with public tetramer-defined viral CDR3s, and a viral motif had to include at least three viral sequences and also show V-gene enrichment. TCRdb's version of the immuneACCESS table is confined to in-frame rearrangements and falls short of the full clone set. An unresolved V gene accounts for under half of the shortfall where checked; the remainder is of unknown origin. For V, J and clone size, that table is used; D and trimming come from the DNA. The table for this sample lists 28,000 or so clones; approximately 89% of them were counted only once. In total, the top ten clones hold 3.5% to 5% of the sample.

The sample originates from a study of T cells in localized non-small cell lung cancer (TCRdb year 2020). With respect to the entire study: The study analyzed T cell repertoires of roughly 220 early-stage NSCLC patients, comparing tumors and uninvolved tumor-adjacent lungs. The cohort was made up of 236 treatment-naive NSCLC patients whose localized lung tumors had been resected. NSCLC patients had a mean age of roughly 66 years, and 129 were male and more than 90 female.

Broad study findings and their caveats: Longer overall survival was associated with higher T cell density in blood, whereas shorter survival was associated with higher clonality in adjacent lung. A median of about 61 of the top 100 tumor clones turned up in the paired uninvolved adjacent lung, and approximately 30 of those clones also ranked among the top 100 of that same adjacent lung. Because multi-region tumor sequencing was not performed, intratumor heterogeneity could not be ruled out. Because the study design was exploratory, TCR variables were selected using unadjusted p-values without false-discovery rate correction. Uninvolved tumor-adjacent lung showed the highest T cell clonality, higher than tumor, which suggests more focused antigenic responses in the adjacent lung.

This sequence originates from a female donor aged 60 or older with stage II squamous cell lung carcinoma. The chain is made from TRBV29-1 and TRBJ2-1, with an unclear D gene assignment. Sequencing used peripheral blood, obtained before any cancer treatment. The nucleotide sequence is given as TGCAGCGTTGGACGGCCGGGCAGCTCCTACAATGAGCAGTTCTTC. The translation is CSVGRPGSSYNEQFF.